This T cell receptor (beta chain) emerged from a study of shared clonotypes between healthy human individuals (dated by TCRdb to 2018 to 2020). For context, the study as a whole: Two women and a few men aged 18 to 49 years were included in the cohort. Per donor, three plates each were used for CD4 naive and CD4 memory, two for CD8 naive, and one for CD8 memory. Each donor's leukapheresis produced roughly between about 0.85 and 10 billion PBMCs. Different laboratories and diverse techniques were used to prepare libraries and sequence TCR repertoires, to increase sequencing depth and limit assay-specific biases. To estimate repertoire size and how much clonotype sharing occurs between individuals, the study deeply sequenced the blood TCR repertoires of 4 to 6 healthy adults. Study-wide conclusions, independent of this receptor: Sampling was restricted to blood, and TCR repertoires in tissue are likely to differ from TCR repertoires in blood. Pairwise subsampling indicated that sequencing depth was expected to affect the degree of clonotype sharing among donors. The genetic and exposure-history diversity represented was limited by the small number of donors. Naive subsets generally had larger estimated clonotype richness than memory subsets did. Rarefaction of sorted-subset datasets indicated incomplete sequencing despite the large sequencing depth. When a few donors were compared, the shared fraction of clonotypes was about 5.2% for naive CD4, around 3.6% for naive CD8, more than 2% for memory CD4, and under 0.5% for memory CD8. Compared with non-shared clonotypes, the clonotypes found in all four sorted-subset donors had higher generation probabilities.

In the case of this clone: The antigen it recognizes is unknown. The CDR3 end shows no conserved phenylalanine or tryptophan, and so a read error is likely. The limits of the CDR3 on the DNA are not certain, so only TCRdb's listed CDR3 is given.

The donors were healthy, HIV-negative adults who had no recently reported acute infections or vaccinations. Only Caucasian adults living in Nashville, Tennessee, USA were represented among the donors. CD4+ T cells were enriched through magnetic negative selection, after which naive cells were positively selected on CD45RA and the remaining negative fraction served as the memory subset. Blood was collected by leukapheresis, and PBMCs were isolated by Ficoll-Histopaque density gradient centrifugation and then cryopreserved in liquid nitrogen vapor phase. Analytical flow cytometry was used to check the purity and quantity of every magnetically sorted T cell population. Genomic DNA was isolated from each sorted fraction and quantified by UV absorbance on a Nanodrop 2000c. The CDR3 spans 10 amino acids, including both terminal residues. Based on the germline V gene, the CDR1 and CDR2 sequences are SGHRS and YFSETQ.

TCR CDR3 regions were amplified from genomic DNA by multiplex PCR using the deep immunoSEQ assay. Extracted genomic DNA from each cell subset was spread evenly across all wells of several immunoSEQ 96-well plates, with each plate serving as a replicate. For sorted subsets, 150 to 250 ng of genomic DNA, equivalent to 30,000 or so T cell genomes, went into each replicate PCR. Purified libraries were quantified with a Qubit 3.0 fluorometer, sized on a Bioanalyzer 2100, and re-quantified with the KAPA Library Quantification kit. Each immunoSEQ 96-well plate was sequenced on its own single-read 150-cycle Illumina NextSeq 550 flow cell. In the paper's pipeline: Because the immunoSEQ output held only junctional sequences and lacked quality scores, the filtering could not match the filtering applied to full-length reads. Sequences were annotated with PyIR, a Python wrapper for IgBLAST v1.9, using IMGT germline references to assign V/J genes and CDR3. Reads were removed for weak V/J assignments (E-value above 1e-6), missing CDR3, stop codons, out-of-frame junctions, or ambiguous translated residues. V3J clonotypes were defined as sequences sharing an identical inferred V gene, J gene, and CDR3 amino acid sequence. To compute the percentage overlap between repertoires, the number of shared unique clonotypes was divided by the size of the smaller repertoire. Three approaches were used to assess repertoire richness: RTK rarefaction, the Chao1 estimator, and Recon v2.1 estimates of unobserved clonotypes. OLGA was used to compute generation probabilities for all TCRbeta clonotypes that the gDNA method yielded from several donors. In TCRdb, the immuneACCESS table is reduced to in-frame sequences with V and J assigned. These tables do not hold every clone; where another copy was compared, an unresolved V gene accounts for under half, and the others remain unexplained. From that table come the V and J calls and clone size; the DNA was used to work out D and trimming. A total of approximately 2.3 million clones appear in this sample, just over 90% of them only once. Roughly 0.36% of the sample is in the top ten clones.

This TCR derives from a man aged 18 to 29 in good health. Some clones in this sample may be carry-over from other donors' samples. The sample comprised naive CD4+ T cells from PBMCs. What the cell subset or site label conveys for this sample: CD45RA+ positively selected. The sequence links TRBV5-1 to TRBJ1-1. The CDR3 region has the sequence CASSFPEALG.